The following is a T cell receptor beta chain sequence with its context. Germline V gene lookup returns CDR1 SGDLS and CDR2 YYNGEE. Trimming took off 3 bases at V and 7 bases at J, with 14 bases between the two ends. The CDR3 totals 14 residues. The sample comes from a study of blood T cell repertoires in COVID-19. The data were produced by immunoSEQ multiplex PCR, yet TCRdb's version contains in-frame clones alone and is incomplete. The sample has about 88,000 clones; under 90% are singletons. Sequencing was done on a sample of peripheral blood. The chain employs TRBV9 and TRBJ2-1, with D perhaps TRBD1 (6 bases). This clonotype originated in a woman in her 70s with acute or convalescent COVID-19. This chain's CDR3 is CASSEPNRGNEQFF. The CDR3 DNA reads TGTGCCAGCAGCGAACCAAATAGGGGGAATGAGCAGTTCTTC.